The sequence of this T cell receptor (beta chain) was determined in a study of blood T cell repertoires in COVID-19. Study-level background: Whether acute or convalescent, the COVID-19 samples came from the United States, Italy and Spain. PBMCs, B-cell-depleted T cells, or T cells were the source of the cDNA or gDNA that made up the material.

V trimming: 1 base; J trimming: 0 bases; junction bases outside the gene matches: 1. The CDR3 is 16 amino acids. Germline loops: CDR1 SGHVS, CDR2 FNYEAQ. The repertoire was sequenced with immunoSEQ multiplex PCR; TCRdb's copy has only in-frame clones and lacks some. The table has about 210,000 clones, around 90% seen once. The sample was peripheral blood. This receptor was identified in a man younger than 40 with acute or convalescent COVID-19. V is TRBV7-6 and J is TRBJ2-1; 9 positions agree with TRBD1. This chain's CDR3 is CASSLEGQGSYNEQFF. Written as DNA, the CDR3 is TGTGCCAGCAGCTTAGAGGGACAGGGCTCCTACAATGAGCAGTTCTTC. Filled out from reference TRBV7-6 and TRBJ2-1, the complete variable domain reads GAGVSQSPRYKVTKRGQDVALRCDPISGHVSLYWYRQALGQGPEFLTYFNYEAQQDKSGLPNDRFSAERPEGSISTLTIQRTEQRDSAMYRCASSLEGQGSYNEQFFGPGTRLTVL.